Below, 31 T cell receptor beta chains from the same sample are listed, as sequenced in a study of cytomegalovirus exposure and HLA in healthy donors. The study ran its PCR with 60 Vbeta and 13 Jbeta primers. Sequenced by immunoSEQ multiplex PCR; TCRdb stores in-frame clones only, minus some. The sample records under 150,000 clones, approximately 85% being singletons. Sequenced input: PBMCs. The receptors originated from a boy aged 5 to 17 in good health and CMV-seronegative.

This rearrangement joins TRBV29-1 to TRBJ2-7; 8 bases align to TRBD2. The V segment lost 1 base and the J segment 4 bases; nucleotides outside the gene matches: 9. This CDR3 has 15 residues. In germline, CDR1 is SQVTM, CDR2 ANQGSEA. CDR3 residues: CSVEASPRGRYEQYF. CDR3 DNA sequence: TGCAGCGTTGAAGCCTCCCCCCGCGGGAGGTACGAGCAGTACTTC.

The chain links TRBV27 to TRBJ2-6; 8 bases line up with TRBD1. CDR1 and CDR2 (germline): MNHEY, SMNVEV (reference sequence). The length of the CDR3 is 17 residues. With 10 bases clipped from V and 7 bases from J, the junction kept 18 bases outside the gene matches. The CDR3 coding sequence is TGTGCCACAAGGCGACTCGCGGACAGGGTGATAGCCAACGTCCTGACTTTC. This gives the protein CATRRLADRVIANVLTF. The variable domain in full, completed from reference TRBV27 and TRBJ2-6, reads EAQVTQNPRYLITVTGKKLTVTCSQNMNHEYMSWYRQDPGLGLRQIYYSMNVEVTDKGDVPEGYKVSRKEKRNFPLILESPSPNQTSLYFCATRRLADRVIANVLTFGAGSRLTVL.

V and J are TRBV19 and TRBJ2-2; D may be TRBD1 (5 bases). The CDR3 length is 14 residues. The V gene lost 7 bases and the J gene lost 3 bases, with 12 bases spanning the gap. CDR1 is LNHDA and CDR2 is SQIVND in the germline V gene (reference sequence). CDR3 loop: CASKADRDTGELFF. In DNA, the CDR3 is TGTGCCAGTAAGGCAGACAGAGACACCGGGGAGCTGTTTTTT.

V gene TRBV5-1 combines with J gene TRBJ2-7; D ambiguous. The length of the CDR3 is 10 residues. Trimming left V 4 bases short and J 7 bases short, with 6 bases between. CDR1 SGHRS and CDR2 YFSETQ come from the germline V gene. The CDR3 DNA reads TGCGCCAGCAGCCCGCTAGAGCAGTACTTC. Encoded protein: CASSPLEQYF.

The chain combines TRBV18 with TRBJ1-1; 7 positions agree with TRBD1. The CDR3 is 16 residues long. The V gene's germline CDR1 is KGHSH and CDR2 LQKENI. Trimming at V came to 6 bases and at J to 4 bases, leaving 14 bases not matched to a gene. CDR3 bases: TGTGCCAGCTCTCCCGTAGTGACAGGGATTTTCACTGAAGCTTTCTTT. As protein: CASSPVVTGIFTEAFF. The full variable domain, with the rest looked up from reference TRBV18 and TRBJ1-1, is NAGVMQNPRHLVRRRGQEARLRCSPMKGHSHVYWYRQLPEEGLKFMVYLQKENIIDESGMPKERFSAEFPKEGPSILRIQQVVRGDSAAYFCASSPVVTGIFTEAFFGQGTRLTVV.

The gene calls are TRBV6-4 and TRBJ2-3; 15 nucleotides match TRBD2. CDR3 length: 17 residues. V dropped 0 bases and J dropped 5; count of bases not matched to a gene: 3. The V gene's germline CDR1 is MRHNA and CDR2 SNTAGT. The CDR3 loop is CASSDSWTSGGVDTQYF. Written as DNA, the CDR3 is TGTGCCAGCAGTGACTCTTGGACTAGCGGGGGGGTAGATACGCAGTATTTT.

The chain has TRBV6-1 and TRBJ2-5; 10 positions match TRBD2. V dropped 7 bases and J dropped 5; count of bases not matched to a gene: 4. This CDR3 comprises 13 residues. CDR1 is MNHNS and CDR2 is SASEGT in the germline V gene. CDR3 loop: CASKAGGPETQYF. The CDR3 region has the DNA TGTGCCAGCAAAGCGGGGGGGCCCGAGACCCAGTACTTC.

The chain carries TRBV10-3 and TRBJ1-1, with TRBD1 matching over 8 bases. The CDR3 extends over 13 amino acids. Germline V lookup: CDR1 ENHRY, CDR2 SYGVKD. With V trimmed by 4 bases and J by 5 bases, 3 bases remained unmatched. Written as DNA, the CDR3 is TGTGCCATCAGTGGGACAGGGAATACTGAAGCTTTCTTT. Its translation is CAISGTGNTEAFF.

The CDR3 DNA sequence: TGTGCCAGCAGCCTCCTTGCGAATGAGCAGTTCTTC. Protein sequence: CASSLLANEQFF. This sequence joins TRBV11-2 and TRBJ2-1, with unresolved D. Between the trimmed V and J ends, which lost 5 bases and 7 bases, there was a span of 9 bases. The CDR3 extends over 12 amino acids. Germline CDR1 reads SGHAT; CDR2 reads FQNNGV.

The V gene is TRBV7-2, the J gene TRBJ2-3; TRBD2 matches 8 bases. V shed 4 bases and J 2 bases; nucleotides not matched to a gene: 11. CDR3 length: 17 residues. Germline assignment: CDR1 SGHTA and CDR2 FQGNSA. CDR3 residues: CASSSKPGLVATDTQYF. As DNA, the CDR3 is TGTGCCAGCAGCTCAAAACCGGGACTAGTTGCCACAGATACGCAGTATTTT.

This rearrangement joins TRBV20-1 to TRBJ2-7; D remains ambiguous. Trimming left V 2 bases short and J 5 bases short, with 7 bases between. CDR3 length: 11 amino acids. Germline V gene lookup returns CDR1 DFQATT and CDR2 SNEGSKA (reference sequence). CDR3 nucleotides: TGCAGTGCTAGAAACACCCACGAGCAGTACTTC. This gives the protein CSARNTHEQYF.

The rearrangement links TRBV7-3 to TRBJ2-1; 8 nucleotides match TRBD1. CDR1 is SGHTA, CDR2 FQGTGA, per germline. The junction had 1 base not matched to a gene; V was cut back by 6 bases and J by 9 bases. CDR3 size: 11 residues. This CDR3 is CASSTGGEQFF. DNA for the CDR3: TGTGCCAGCAGTACAGGGGGTGAGCAGTTCTTC.

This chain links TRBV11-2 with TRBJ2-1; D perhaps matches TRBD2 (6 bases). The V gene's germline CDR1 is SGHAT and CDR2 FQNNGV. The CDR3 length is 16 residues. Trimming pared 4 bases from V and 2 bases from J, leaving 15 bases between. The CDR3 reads CASSSLVSGTYNEQFF. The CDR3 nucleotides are TGTGCCAGCAGCTCCCTGGTTAGCGGTACCTACAATGAGCAGTTCTTC.

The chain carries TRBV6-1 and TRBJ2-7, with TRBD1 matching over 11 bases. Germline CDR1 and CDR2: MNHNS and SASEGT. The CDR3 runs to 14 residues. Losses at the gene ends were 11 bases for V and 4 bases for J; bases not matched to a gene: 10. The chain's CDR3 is CACRQGQGAYEQYF. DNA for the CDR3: TGTGCCTGCCGGCAAGGACAGGGGGCGTACGAGCAGTACTTC.

The CDR3 sequence is CASSLTRGTEAFF. The CDR3, as DNA: TGTGCCAGCAGCTTAACCAGGGGAACTGAAGCTTTCTTT. The gene calls are TRBV11-2 and TRBJ1-1; D possibly corresponds to TRBD1 (6 bases). V lost 2 bases and J 5 bases, leaving 9 bases between the germline ends. The CDR3 totals 13 residues. Germline V CDR1 and CDR2: SGHAT, FQNNGV.

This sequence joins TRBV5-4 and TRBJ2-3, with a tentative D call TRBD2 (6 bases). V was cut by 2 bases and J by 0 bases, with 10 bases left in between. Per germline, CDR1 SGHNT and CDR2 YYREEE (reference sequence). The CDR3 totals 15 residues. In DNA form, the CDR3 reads TGTGCCAGCAGCTTCCCGGGACTTAGCACAGATACGCAGTATTTT. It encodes CASSFPGLSTDTQYF.

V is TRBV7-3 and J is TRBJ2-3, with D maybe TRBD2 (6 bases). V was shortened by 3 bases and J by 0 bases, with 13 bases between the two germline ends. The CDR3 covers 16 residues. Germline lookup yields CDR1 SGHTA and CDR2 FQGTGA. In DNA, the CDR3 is TGTGCCAGCAGCTTGAGGAGGGGACCTAGCACAGATACGCAGTATTTT. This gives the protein CASSLRRGPSTDTQYF. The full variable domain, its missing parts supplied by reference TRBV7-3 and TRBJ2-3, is GAGVSQTPSNKVTEKGKYVELRCDPISGHTALYWYRQSLGQGPEFLIYFQGTGAADDSGLPNDRFFAVRPEGSVSTLKIQRTERGDSAVYLCASSLRRGPSTDTQYFGPGTRLTVL.

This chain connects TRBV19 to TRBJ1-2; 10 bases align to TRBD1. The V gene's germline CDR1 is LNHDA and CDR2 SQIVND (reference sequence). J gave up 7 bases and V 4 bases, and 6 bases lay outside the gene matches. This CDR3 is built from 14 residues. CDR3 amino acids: CASSTDRGLSGYTF. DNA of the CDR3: TGTGCCAGTAGTACCGACAGGGGGCTGTCTGGCTACACCTTC.

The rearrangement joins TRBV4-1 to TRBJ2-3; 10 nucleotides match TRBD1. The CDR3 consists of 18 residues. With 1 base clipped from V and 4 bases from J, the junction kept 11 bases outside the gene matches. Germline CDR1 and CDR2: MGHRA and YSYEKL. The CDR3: CASSQVLLTGGMADTQYF. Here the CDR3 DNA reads TGCGCCAGCAGCCAAGTTCTTTTGACAGGGGGCATGGCAGATACGCAGTATTTT.

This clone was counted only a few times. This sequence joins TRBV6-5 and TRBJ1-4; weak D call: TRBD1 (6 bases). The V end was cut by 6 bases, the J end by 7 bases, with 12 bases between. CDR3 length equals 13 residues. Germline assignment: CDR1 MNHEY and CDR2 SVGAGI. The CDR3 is CASRAGTPEKLFF. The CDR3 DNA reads TGTGCCAGCAGAGCCGGGACACCTGAAAAACTGTTTTTT.

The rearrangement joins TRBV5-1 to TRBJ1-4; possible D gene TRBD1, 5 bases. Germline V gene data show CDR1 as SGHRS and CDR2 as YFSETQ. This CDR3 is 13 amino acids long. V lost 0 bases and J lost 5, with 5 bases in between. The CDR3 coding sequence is TGCGCCAGCAGCTTGGGACAGAATGAAAAACTGTTTTTT. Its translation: CASSLGQNEKLFF.

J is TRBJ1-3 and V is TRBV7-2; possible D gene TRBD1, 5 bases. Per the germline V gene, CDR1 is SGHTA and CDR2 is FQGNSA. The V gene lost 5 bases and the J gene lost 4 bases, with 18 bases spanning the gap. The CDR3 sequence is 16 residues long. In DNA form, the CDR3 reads TGTGCCAGCAGCCAAAAATCGGGGGGGGTCGGAAACACCATATATTTT. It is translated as CASSQKSGGVGNTIYF.

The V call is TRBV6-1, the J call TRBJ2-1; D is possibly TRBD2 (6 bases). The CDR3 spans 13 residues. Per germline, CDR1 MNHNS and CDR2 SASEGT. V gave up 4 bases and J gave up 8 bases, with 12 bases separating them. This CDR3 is CASSGLQRDEQFF. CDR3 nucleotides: TGTGCCAGCAGTGGACTCCAGCGGGATGAGCAGTTCTTC.

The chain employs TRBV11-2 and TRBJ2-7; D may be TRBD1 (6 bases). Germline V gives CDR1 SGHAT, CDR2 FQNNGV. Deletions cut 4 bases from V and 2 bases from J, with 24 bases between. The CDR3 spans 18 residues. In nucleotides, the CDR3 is TGTGCCAGCAGCTCCCTCCGACAGGTCGGGGCTGTCGCCTACGAGCAGTACTTC. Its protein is CASSSLRQVGAVAYEQYF.

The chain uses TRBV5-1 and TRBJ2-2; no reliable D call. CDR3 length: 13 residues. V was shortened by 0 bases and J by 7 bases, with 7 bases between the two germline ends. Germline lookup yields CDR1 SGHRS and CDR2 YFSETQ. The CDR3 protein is CASSLGASGELFF. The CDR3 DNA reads TGCGCCAGCAGCTTGGGGGCAAGCGGGGAGCTGTTTTTT.

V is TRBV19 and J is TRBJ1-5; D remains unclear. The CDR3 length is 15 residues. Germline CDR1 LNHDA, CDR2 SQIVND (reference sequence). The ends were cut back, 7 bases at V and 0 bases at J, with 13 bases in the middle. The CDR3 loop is CASIPGSGSNQPQHF. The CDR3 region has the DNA TGTGCCAGTATCCCCGGTTCGGGTAGCAATCAGCCCCAGCATTTT.

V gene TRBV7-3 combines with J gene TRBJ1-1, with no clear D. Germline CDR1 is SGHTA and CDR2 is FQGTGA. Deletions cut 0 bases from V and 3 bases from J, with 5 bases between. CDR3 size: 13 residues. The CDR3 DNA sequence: TGTGCCAGCAGCTTAACCAGATACACTGAAGCTTTCTTT. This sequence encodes CASSLTRYTEAFF.

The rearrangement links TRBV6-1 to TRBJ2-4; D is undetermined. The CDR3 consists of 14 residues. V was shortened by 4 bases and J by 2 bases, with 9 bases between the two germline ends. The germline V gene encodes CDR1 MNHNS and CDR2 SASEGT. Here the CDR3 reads CASSGRGTKNIQYF. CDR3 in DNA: TGTGCCAGCAGTGGACGAGGAACCAAAAACATTCAGTACTTC.

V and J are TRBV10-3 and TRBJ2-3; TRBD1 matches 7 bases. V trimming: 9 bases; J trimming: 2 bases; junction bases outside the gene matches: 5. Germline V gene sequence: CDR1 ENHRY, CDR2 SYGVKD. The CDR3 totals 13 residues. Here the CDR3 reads CAMRDSPTDTQYF. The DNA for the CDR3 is TGTGCCATGAGGGACAGCCCCACAGATACGCAGTATTTT.

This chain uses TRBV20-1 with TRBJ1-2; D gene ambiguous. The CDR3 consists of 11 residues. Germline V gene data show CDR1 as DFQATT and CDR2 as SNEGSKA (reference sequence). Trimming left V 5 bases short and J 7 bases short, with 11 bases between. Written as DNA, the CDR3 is TGCAGTGCTGTAACTAGCCCTGGCTACACCTTC. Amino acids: CSAVTSPGYTF.

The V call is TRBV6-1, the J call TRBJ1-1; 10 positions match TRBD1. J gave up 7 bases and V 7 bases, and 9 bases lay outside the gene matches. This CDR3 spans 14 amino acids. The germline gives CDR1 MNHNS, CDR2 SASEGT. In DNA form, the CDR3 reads TGTGCCAGCACTCCCGGGACAGGGGTCGTTGAAGCTTTCTTT. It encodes CASTPGTGVVEAFF.